The next 7 T cell receptor beta chains were all read from a single sample in a study of blood T cell repertoires in COVID-19. Assay: immunoSEQ multiplex PCR; the TCRdb copy retains only in-frame clones and omits some. Altogether around 60,000 clones are present, less than 85% being singletons, with the ten largest covering less than 20%. The sequenced material came from peripheral blood. The receptors were sampled from a woman in her forties or fifties with active or convalescent COVID-19.

CDR3 protein: CASSVAEGRTRGYEQFF. CDR3 DNA sequence: TGTGCCAGCAGCGTAGCCGAAGGACGGACGCGGGGGTATGAGCAGTTCTTC. V usage is TRBV9 and J usage is TRBJ2-1, with TRBD2 matching over 7 bases. This CDR3 has 17 amino acids. V dropped 0 bases and J dropped 8; count of bases not matched to a gene: 14. Germline CDR1 is SGDLS and CDR2 is YYNGEE.

The chain joins TRBV2 to TRBJ1-3; no definite D call. This CDR3 spans 14 amino acids. Per germline, CDR1 SNHLY and CDR2 FYNNEI. V lost 3 bases, J lost 4 bases, and 10 bases lay in between. The CDR3 spells CASSDTRLGNTIYF. The CDR3 DNA follows: TGTGCCAGCAGTGATACAAGATTAGGAAACACCATATATTTT.

The chain couples TRBV3-1 (or the pseudogene TRBV3-2) to TRBJ2-7, with TRBD1 as a possible D gene (6 bases). The V gene's germline CDR1 is LGHDT and CDR2 YNNKEL (reference sequence). Trimming cost V 1 base and J 2 bases, with 6 bases left between them. The CDR3 has 13 residues. Here the CDR3 reads CASSQGTAYEQYF. CDR3 nucleotide sequence: TGTGCCAGCAGCCAAGGGACAGCCTACGAGCAGTACTTC.

The chain couples TRBV2 to TRBJ2-1; 7 bases match TRBD2. The CDR3 loop spans 14 amino acids. Unmatched junction bases numbered 4, after V lost 8 bases and J lost 0 bases. Germline values: CDR1 SNHLY, CDR2 FYNNEI. In nucleotides, the CDR3 is TGTGCCAGCGGATGGACTAGCTCCTACAATGAGCAGTTCTTC. Translated: CASGWTSSYNEQFF.

The chain has TRBV27 and TRBJ1-5; 8 bases match TRBD1. Germline V CDR1 and CDR2: MNHEY, SMNVEV (reference sequence). V lost 4 bases to trimming and J lost 7 bases; unmatched junction nucleotides: 12. There are 16 residues in the CDR3. CDR3 sequence: CASSSTGTGAGQPQHF. The CDR3 coding sequence is TGTGCCAGCAGTTCGACCGGGACAGGAGCTGGACAGCCCCAGCATTTT.

The chain recombines TRBV4-1 with TRBJ2-2, with no clear D. CDR1 is MGHRA, CDR2 YSYEKL, per germline. The CDR3 is made up of 15 amino acids. Trimming stripped 4 bases from V and 1 base from J, with 10 bases between. The CDR3 region is CASSRAEVNTGELFF. The CDR3 DNA is TGCGCCAGCAGCCGAGCCGAAGTGAACACCGGGGAGCTGTTTTTT.

This chain uses TRBV19 with TRBJ2-5; 8 nucleotides match TRBD2. With V trimmed by 4 bases and J by 4 bases, 11 bases remained unmatched. Germline CDR1 LNHDA, CDR2 SQIVND (reference sequence). The CDR3 has 16 amino acids. DNA for the CDR3: TGTGCCAGTAGTAGGTTAGCGGGAAATCTAGGAGAGACCCAGTACTTC. This sequence encodes CASSRLAGNLGETQYF.